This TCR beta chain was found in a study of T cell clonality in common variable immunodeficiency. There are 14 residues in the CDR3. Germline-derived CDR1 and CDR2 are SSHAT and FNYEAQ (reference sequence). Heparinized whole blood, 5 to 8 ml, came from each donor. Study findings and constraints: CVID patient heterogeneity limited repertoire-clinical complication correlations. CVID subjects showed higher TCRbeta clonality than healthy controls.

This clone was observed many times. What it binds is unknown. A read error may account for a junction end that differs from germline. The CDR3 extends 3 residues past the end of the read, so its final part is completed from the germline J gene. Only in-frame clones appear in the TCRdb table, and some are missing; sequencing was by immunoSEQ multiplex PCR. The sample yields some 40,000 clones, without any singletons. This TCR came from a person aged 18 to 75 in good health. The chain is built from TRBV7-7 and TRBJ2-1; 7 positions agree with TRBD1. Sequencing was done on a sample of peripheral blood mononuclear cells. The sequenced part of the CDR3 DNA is TGTGCTAGCAGCAAGTTCGGGACAGACAATGAG. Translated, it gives CASSKFGTDNE. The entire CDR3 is CASSKFGTDNEQFF.